The 22 T cell receptor beta chains below were found in one sample sequenced in a study of T cell repertoires in cytomegalovirus infection (dated by TCRdb to about 2019). Data came from an Illumina HiSeq 1500. The public sequencing data were trimmed at Q25 with fastp and processed into clonotypes with MiXCR by TCRdb, which kept only in-frame beta chains. Identical CDR3 proteins give one entry, which carries the most common genes and DNA. This sample lists nearly 450,000 distinct CDR3 sequences; roughly 30% were detected once. The biggest ten clones account for around 15% of the sample. The sequencing input was PBMCs. These receptors all come from a human donor in good health (CMV status not recorded). Some clones in this sample may be carry-over from other donors' samples.

This clonotype came up a few times. The CDR3 nucleotides read TGTGCCACCAGTGGGGGGCCGCAGGGAAATACGCAGTATTTT. This codes for CATSGGPQGNTQYF. The chain employs TRBV24-1 and TRBJ2-3, with a possible D match to TRBD1 (6 bases). In germline, CDR1 is KGHDR, CDR2 SFDVKD. V lost 5 bases to trimming and J lost 7 bases, with 15 bases between them. The CDR3 contains 14 residues.

The chain employs TRBV7-3 and TRBJ2-1; D possibly corresponds to TRBD2 (6 bases). V was cut by 2 bases and J by 8 bases, with 13 bases left in between. Germline CDR1 is SGHTA and CDR2 is FQGTGA. CDR3 length: 14 amino acids. Here the CDR3 reads CASSLGGTGHEQFF. The CDR3 nucleotides read TGTGCCAGCAGCTTAGGGGGGACGGGGCATGAGCAGTTCTTC. The full variable domain, in which reference TRBV7-3 and TRBJ2-1 provide the parts outside the CDR3, is GAGVSQTPSNKVTEKGKYVELRCDPISGHTALYWYRQSLGQGPEFLIYFQGTGAADDSGLPNDRFFAVRPEGSVSTLKIQRTERGDSAVYLCASSLGGTGHEQFFGPGTRLTVL.

The sample holds one count of this clonotype. The chain uses TRBV10-3 and TRBJ2-5, with 7 bases identical to TRBD2. The junction had 2 bases not matched to a gene; V was cut back by 2 bases and J by 2 bases. This CDR3 region has 14 residues. Germline CDR1 reads ENHRY; CDR2 reads SYGVKD. CDR3: CAISERGVQETQYF. DNA of the CDR3: TGTGCCATCAGTGAGCGGGGGGTACAAGAGACCCAGTACTTC.

This clonotype came up a few times. The rearrangement uses TRBV19 and TRBJ2-1; D perhaps matches TRBD2 (6 bases). V shed 4 bases and J shed 7 bases, with 23 bases lying between them. The CDR3 sequence is 17 residues long. Germline-derived CDR1 and CDR2 are LNHDA and SQIVND (reference sequence). DNA of the CDR3: TGTGCCAGTAGTAGTTCCGGCGCACCGACTAGGTGGAATGAGCAGTTCTTC. This codes for CASSSSGAPTRWNEQFF.

There are a few counts of this clonotype. The chain couples TRBV6-1 to TRBJ2-7, with unresolved D. The CDR3 totals 13 residues. Trimming took off 6 bases at V and 1 base at J, with 10 bases between the two ends. CDR1 MNHNS and CDR2 SASEGT come from the germline V gene. CDR3 sequence (DNA): TGTGCCAGCAGCTGGGCAGAATCCTACGAGCAGTACTTC. Amino acids: CASSWAESYEQYF.

CDR3 sequence: CASSSFGDTHYNEQFF. CDR3 nucleotides: TGTGCCAGCAGCTCCTTCGGGGACACTCACTACAATGAGCAGTTCTTC. The rearrangement uses TRBV7-2 and TRBJ2-1; D perhaps matches TRBD1 (6 bases). This CDR3 region has 16 residues. Between the trimmed V and J ends, which lost 4 bases and 3 bases, there was a span of 16 bases. Germline CDR1 is SGHTA and CDR2 is FQGNSA.

The chain is built from TRBV6-5 and TRBJ2-4, with 11 bases matching TRBD2. The junction had 2 bases not matched to a gene; V was cut back by 0 bases and J by 1 base. This CDR3 is 17 amino acids long. CDR1 and CDR2 from the germline V gene are MNHEY and SVGAGI. The CDR3 DNA sequence: TGTGCCAGCAGTTACTCAAGGACTAGCGGGGCCAAAAACATTCAGTACTTC. This translates into CASSYSRTSGAKNIQYF.

This chain connects TRBV11-2 to TRBJ1-6; 8 bases map to TRBD1. This CDR3 has 15 residues. The V segment lost 4 bases and the J segment 5 bases; nucleotides outside the gene matches: 4. Germline V lookup: CDR1 SGHAT, CDR2 FQNNGV. CDR3 DNA sequence: TGTGCCAGCAGCTCGCAGGGGGCGAATAATTCACCCCTCCACTTT. This gives the protein CASSSQGANNSPLHF.

The rearrangement links TRBV28 to TRBJ2-3, with 9 bases matching TRBD1. Germline CDR1 is MDHEN and CDR2 is SYDVKM. The CDR3 is 13 amino acids. Trimming at V came to 11 bases and at J to 1 base, leaving 4 bases not matched to a gene. CDR3 region: CAGRTGGTDTQYF. In DNA form, the CDR3 reads TGTGCCGGGAGGACAGGGGGCACAGATACGCAGTATTTT.

This clonotype was picked up a small number of times. The V gene is TRBV7-2, the J gene TRBJ2-3; 9 nucleotides line up with TRBD2. Germline V lookup: CDR1 SGHTA, CDR2 FQGNSA. The length of the CDR3 is 15 residues. V trimming: 6 bases; J trimming: 0 bases; junction bases outside the gene matches: 4. CDR3 protein: CASRTSGISTDTQYF. The CDR3 DNA is TGTGCCAGCAGGACTAGCGGAATTAGCACAGATACGCAGTATTTT.

This clonotype appeared a single time. Given the absence of the conserved phenylalanine or tryptophan at the CDR3 end, a read error is likely. The chain has TRBV7-2 and TRBJ2-1; possibly TRBD2 for D (6 bases). The V end lost 5 bases, the J end lost 3 bases, and 14 bases lay between the germline ends. CDR3 size: 15 residues. Germline V gene lookup returns CDR1 SGHTA and CDR2 FQGNSA. The CDR3 reads CASSPTGVSYNEQFL. CDR3 DNA sequence: TGTGCCAGCAGCCCGACGGGGGTGAGCTACAATGAGCAGTTCTTA.

This clonotype was seen only a few times. V is TRBV15 and J is TRBJ1-1; D is possibly TRBD1 (5 bases). Deletions cut 3 bases from V and 7 bases from J, with 27 bases between. The CDR3 covers 18 residues. In germline, CDR1 is LNHNV, CDR2 YYDKDF (reference sequence). The CDR3 DNA sequence: TGTGCCACCAGCAGTAGAGAGGGGAGAGGCAATTTGAGGGATGAAGCTTTCTTT. This sequence encodes CATSSREGRGNLRDEAFF.

With regard to this clonotype: A read error may be the cause here, since a much bigger clone is one base away. The chain uses TRBV11-2 and TRBJ2-1, with D possibly TRBD1 on 7 matching bases. CDR1 and CDR2 (germline): SGHAT, FQNNGV. This CDR3 has 16 residues. This CDR3 reads CSSSLGRGASYNEQFF. As DNA, the CDR3 is TGTTCCAGCAGCTTAGGCAGGGGGGCATCCTACAATGAGCAGTTCTTC.

A few counts support this clonotype. This chain uses TRBV7-3 with TRBJ2-2, with unresolved D. The CDR3 covers 14 residues. The germline V gene encodes CDR1 SGHTA and CDR2 FQGTGA. Trimming took 0 bases from V and 6 from J, leaving 8 bases between them. The DNA for the CDR3 is TGTGCCAGCAGCTTAACTTTGGGCCCCGGGGAGCTGTTTTTT. The encoded protein is CASSLTLGPGELFF.

This clonotype has more than one count but fewer than ten. The chain recombines TRBV12-3 or TRBV12-4 with TRBJ2-5, with a tentative D call TRBD2 (6 bases). The CDR3 contains 17 residues. The V gene lost 6 bases and the J gene lost 2 bases, with 22 bases spanning the gap. DNA for the CDR3: TGTGCCAGCAGCCCTCCCGTAGCGGTGGGACGGCAAGAGACCCAGTACTTC. Protein: CASSPPVAVGRQETQYF.

V usage is TRBV19 and J usage is TRBJ2-1, with D possibly being TRBD1 (6 bases). Germline V gene lookup returns CDR1 LNHDA and CDR2 SQIVND (reference sequence). This CDR3 has 16 amino acids. Trimming removed 3 bases at V and 6 bases at J, with 18 bases between. The CDR3 nucleotides are TGTGCCAGTAGTATGTCGCGCTTCGAGGACAGCAATGAGCAGTTCTTC. This translates into CASSMSRFEDSNEQFF.

This clonotype appeared many times. This chain connects TRBV7-9 to TRBJ1-1; the D is unclear. With 1 base removed from V and 8 bases from J, the gap between germline ends came to 8 bases. Looked up from germline, CDR1 is SEHNR and CDR2 is FQNEAQ (reference sequence). The CDR3 is 12 amino acids. CDR3 bases: TGTGCCAGCAGCTTAGACCAAGTCGAAGCTTTCTTT. Its protein product is CASSLDQVEAFF.

The genes are TRBV7-2 and TRBJ1-3; D may be TRBD1 (5 bases). In germline, CDR1 is SGHTA, CDR2 FQGNSA. This CDR3 region has 16 residues. With 7 bases removed from V and 2 bases from J, the gap between germline ends came to 18 bases. The DNA for the CDR3 is TGTGCCAGCACTCAATTTGGGGCAATTGCTGGAAACACCATATATTTT. It is translated as CASTQFGAIAGNTIYF.

The chain carries TRBV18 and TRBJ2-3; no clear D. Trimming left V 6 bases short and J 4 bases short, with 11 bases between. The CDR3 has 13 residues. The germline V gene has CDR1 KGHSH and CDR2 LQKENI. The CDR3 DNA reads as TGTGCCAGCTCGCGGAGTGGGGCAGATACGCAGTATTTT. This encodes CASSRSGADTQYF.

This clonotype has a single count. The chain joins TRBV28 to TRBJ1-1; 7 bases line up with TRBD1. Germline V CDR1 and CDR2: MDHEN, SYDVKM. The CDR3 contains 16 residues. V trimming: 7 bases; J trimming: 5 bases; junction bases outside the gene matches: 16. CDR3 residues: CASNQNTGVSWTEAFF. CDR3 bases: TGTGCCAGCAACCAAAATACAGGGGTGAGTTGGACTGAAGCTTTCTTT.

This clonotype occurred many times. The chain couples TRBV7-9 to TRBJ1-4; D unclear. V lost 8 bases, J lost 0 bases, and 16 bases lay in between. CDR1 SEHNR and CDR2 FQNEAQ come from the germline V gene (reference sequence). The CDR3 is 16 amino acids. This CDR3 reads CASYLMDVATNEKLFF. The CDR3 nucleotides are TGTGCCAGCTATCTAATGGACGTTGCAACTAATGAAAAACTGTTTTTT.

The V call is TRBV10-3, the J call TRBJ1-1; D ambiguous. Trimming shortened V by 4 bases and J by 1 base, and 10 bases separated the two germline ends. CDR3 length equals 14 residues. Germline CDR1 and CDR2: ENHRY and SYGVKD. The CDR3 protein is CAISGDGRNTEAFF. The CDR3 DNA reads as TGTGCCATCAGTGGAGACGGACGGAACACTGAAGCTTTCTTT.